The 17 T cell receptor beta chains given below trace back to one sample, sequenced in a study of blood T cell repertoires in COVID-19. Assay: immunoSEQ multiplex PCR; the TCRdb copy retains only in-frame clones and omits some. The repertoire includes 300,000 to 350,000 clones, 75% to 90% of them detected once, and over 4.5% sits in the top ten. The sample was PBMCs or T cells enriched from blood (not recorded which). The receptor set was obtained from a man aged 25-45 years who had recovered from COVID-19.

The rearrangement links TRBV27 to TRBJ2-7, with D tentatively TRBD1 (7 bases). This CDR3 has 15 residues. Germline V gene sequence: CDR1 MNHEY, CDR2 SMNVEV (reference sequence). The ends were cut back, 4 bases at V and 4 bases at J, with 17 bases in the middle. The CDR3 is CASSSPEQGRYEQYF. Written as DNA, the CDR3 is TGTGCCAGCAGTTCCCCCGAACAGGGGAGGTACGAGCAGTACTTC.

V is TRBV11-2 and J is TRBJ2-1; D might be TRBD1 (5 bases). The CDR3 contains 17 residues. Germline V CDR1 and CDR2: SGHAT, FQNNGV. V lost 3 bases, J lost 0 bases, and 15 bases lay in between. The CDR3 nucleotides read TGTGCCAGCAGCTTGTATAAGGGGCCCAGCTCCTACAATGAGCAGTTCTTC. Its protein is CASSLYKGPSSYNEQFF.

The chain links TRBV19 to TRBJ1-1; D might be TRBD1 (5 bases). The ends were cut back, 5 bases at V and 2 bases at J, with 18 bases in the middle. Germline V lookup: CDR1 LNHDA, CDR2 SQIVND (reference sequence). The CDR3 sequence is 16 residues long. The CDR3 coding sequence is TGTGCCAGTAGTCGTCGAGCGACAGCATCAAACACTGAAGCTTTCTTT. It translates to CASSRRATASNTEAFF.

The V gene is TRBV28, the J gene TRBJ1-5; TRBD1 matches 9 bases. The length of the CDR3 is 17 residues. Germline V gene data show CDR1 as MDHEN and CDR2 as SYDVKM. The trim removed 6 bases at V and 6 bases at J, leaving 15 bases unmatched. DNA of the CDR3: TGTGCCAGCAGCTTTGACAGGGGGGGAGGGATTTCTCAGCCCCAGCATTTT. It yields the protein CASSFDRGGGISQPQHF. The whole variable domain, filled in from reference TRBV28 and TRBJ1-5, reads DVKVTQSSRYLVKRTGEKVFLECVQDMDHENMFWYRQDPGLGLRLIYFSYDVKMKEKGDIPEGYSVSREKKERFSLILESASTNQTSMYLCASSFDRGGGISQPQHFGDGTRLSIL.

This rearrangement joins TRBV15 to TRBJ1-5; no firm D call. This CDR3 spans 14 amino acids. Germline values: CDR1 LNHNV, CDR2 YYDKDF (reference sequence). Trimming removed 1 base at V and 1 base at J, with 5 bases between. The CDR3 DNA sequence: TGTGCCACCAGCAGAGCCCAGAGCAATCAGCCCCAGCATTTT. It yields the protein CATSRAQSNQPQHF.

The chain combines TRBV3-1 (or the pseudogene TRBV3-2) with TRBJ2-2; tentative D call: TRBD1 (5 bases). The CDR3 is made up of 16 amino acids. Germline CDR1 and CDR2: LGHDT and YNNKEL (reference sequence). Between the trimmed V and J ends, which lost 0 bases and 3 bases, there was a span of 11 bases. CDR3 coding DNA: TGTGCCAGCAGCCAAGATCAGGGCCGAGACACCGGGGAGCTGTTTTTT. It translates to CASSQDQGRDTGELFF.

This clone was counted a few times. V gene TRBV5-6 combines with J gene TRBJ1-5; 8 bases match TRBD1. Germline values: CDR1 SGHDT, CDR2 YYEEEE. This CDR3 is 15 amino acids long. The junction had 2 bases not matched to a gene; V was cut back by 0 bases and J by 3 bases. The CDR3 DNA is TGTGCCAGCAGCTTGGGACAGGGGATCAATCAGCCCCAGCATTTT. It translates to CASSLGQGINQPQHF.

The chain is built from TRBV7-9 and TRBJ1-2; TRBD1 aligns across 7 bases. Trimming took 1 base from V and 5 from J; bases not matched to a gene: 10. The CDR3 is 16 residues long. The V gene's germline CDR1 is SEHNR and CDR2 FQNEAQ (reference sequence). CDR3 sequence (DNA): TGTGCCAGCAGCTTAGGGCCGACAGGGAGGTCGTATGGCTACACCTTC. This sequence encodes CASSLGPTGRSYGYTF.

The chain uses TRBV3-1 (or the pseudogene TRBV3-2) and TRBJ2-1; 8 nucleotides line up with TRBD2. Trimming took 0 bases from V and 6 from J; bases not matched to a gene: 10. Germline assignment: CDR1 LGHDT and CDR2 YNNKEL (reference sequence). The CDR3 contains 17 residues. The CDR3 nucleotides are TGTGCCAGCAGCCAAGAGCATCGCGGGGGGCCATTCAATGAGCAGTTCTTC. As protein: CASSQEHRGGPFNEQFF.

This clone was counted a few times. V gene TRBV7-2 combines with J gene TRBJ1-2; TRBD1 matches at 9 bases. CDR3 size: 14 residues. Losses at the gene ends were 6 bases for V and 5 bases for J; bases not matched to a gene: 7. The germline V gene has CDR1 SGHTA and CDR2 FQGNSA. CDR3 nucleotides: TGTGCCAGCAGTACCGGGACAGGGACATATGGCTACACCTTC. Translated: CASSTGTGTYGYTF.

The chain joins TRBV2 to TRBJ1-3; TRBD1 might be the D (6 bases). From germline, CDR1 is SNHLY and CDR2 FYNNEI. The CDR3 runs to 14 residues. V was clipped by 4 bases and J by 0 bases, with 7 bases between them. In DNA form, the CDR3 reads TGTGCCAGCAGTGGGGACACCTCTGGAAACACCATATATTTT. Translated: CASSGDTSGNTIYF. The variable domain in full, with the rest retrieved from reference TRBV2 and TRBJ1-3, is EPEVTQTPSHQVTQMGQEVILRCVPISNHLYFYWYRQILGQKVEFLVSFYNNEISEKSEIFDDQFSVERPDGSNFTLKIRSTKLEDSAMYFCASSGDTSGNTIYFGEGSWLTVV.

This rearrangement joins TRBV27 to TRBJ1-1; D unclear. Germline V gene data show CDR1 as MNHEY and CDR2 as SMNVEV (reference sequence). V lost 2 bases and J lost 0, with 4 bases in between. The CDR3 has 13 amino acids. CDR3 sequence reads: CASSLQVNTEAFF. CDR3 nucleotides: TGTGCCAGCAGTTTACAGGTGAACACTGAAGCTTTCTTT.

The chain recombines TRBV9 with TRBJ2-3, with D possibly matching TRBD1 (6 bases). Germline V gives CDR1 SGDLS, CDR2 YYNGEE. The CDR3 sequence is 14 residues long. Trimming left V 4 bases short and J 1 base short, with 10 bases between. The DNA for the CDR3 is TGTGCCAGCAGCAAAGCAGGGGGCACAGATACGCAGTATTTT. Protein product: CASSKAGGTDTQYF.

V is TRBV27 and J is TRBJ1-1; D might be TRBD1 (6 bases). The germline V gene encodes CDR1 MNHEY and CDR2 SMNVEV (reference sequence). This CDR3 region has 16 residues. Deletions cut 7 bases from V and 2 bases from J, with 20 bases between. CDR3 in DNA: TGTGCCAGCACCCTTAAGGGGGGGCGCGGTAACACTGAAGCTTTCTTT. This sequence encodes CASTLKGGRGNTEAFF.

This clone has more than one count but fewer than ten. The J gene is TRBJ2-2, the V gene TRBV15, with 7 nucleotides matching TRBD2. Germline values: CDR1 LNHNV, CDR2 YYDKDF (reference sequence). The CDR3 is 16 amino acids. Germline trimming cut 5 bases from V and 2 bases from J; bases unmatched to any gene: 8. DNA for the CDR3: TGTGCCACCAGCGGGAGGGAAGACAGAAACACCGGGGAGCTGTTTTTT. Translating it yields CATSGREDRNTGELFF. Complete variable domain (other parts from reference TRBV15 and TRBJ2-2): DAMVIQNPRYQVTQFGKPVTLSCSQTLNHNVMYWYQQKSSQAPKLLFHYYDKDFNNEADTPDNFQSRRPNTSFCFLDIRSPGLGDTAMYLCATSGREDRNTGELFFGEGSRLTVL.

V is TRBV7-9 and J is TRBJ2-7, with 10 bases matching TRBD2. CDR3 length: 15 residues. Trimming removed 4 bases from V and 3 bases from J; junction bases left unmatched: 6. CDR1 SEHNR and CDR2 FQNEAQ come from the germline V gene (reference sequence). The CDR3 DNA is TGTGCCAGCAGCTCCCTCCCTAGCGGGGGCTACGAGCAGTACTTC. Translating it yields CASSSLPSGGYEQYF.

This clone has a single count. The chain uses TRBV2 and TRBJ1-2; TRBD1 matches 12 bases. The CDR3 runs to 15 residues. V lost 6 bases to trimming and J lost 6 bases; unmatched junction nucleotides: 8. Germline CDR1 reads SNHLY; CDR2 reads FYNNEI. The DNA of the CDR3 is TGTGCCAGCAGCCCCGGGACAGGGGGCACAGATGGCTACACCTTC. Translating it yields CASSPGTGGTDGYTF.